This entry lists 31 T cell receptor beta chains sequenced from one sample in a study of blood T cells in healthy people across ages. Together with a sample-barcoded 5' primer, a J-beta primer mix was included in a second PCR lasting about 6 to 12 cycles. TCRdb re-derived calls from the 5' RACE reads in MiXCR, one entry per CDR3 protein. Of some 930,000 distinct CDR3 sequences in the sample, just under 30% were seen once. These data were also reused for a study on T cells of mothers and their children.

Sequenced: blood. The receptors were gathered from a middle-aged woman in good health.

This clonotype was picked up many times. The chain joins TRBV5-1 to TRBJ2-1, with D hard to call. Germline lookup yields CDR1 SGHRS and CDR2 YFSETQ. V dropped 0 bases and J dropped 5 bases, with 9 bases sitting between them. This CDR3 region has 14 residues. The CDR3 DNA reads as TGCGCCAGCAGCTTGGTGGTTACAAACAATGAGCAGTTCTTC. This gives the protein CASSLVVTNNEQFF.

The genes are TRBV5-1 and TRBJ2-7, with D possibly TRBD2 on 5 matching bases. This CDR3 has 14 residues. Trimming removed 3 bases from V and 2 bases from J, with 12 bases in between. Germline assignment: CDR1 SGHRS and CDR2 YFSETQ. CDR3: CASSSDGLTYEQYF. The CDR3 coding sequence is TGCGCCAGCAGCTCGGACGGACTCACCTACGAGCAGTACTTC.

V is TRBV5-1 and J is TRBJ2-7, with D possibly matching TRBD2 (5 bases). CDR1 and CDR2 (germline): SGHRS, YFSETQ. Trimming removed 9 bases at V and 1 base at J, with 14 bases between. The CDR3 spans 13 residues. This CDR3 reads CATRDSESYEQYF. The CDR3 coding sequence is TGCGCCACCCGGGATTCTGAATCCTACGAGCAGTACTTC.

The chain combines TRBV5-1 with TRBJ2-5; either TRBD1 or TRBD2 may fit D (5 bases each). The CDR3 extends over 16 amino acids. The germline V and J ends were trimmed by 1 base and 11 bases, with 24 bases remaining between them. Per the germline V gene, CDR1 is SGHRS and CDR2 is YFSETQ. CDR3 bases: TGCGCCAGCAGCTTGACGTTGAGTGGACCTCAAGGGGAGCAGTACTTC. Protein product: CASSLTLSGPQGEQYF. Combining the CDR3 with reference TRBV5-1 and TRBJ2-5 gives the whole variable domain KAGVTQTPRYLIKTRGQQVTLSCSPISGHRSVSWYQQTPGQGLQFLFEYFSETQRNKGNFPGRFSGRQFSNSRSEMNVSTLELGDSALYLCASSLTLSGPQGEQYFGPGTRLLVL.

This clonotype occurred a few times. The chain carries TRBV7-2 and TRBJ1-4, with 8 positions matching TRBD1. The CDR3 spans 17 residues. V shed 3 bases, J shed 2 bases, and the junction held 8 bases outside the gene matches. Germline CDR1 reads SGHTA; CDR2 reads FQGNSA. The CDR3 loop is CASSLNTGGTTNEKLFF. The CDR3, as DNA: TGTGCCAGCAGCTTGAATACAGGGGGAACGACTAATGAAAAACTGTTTTTT.

This clonotype occurred a few times. The rearrangement uses TRBV27 and TRBJ2-3, with 13 bases matching TRBD2. The CDR3 consists of 17 residues. The V segment lost 5 bases and the J segment 5 bases; nucleotides outside the gene matches: 10. Per the germline V gene, CDR1 is MNHEY and CDR2 is SMNVEV (reference sequence). The CDR3 reads CASSQWGLAGYKDTQYF. The CDR3 DNA sequence: TGTGCCAGCAGTCAATGGGGACTAGCGGGGTATAAAGATACGCAGTATTTT.

The rearrangement uses TRBV11-2 and TRBJ2-1; D is unresolved. This CDR3 spans 11 amino acids. Germline loops: CDR1 SGHAT, CDR2 FQNNGV. The V and J ends lost 6 bases and 10 bases respectively, with 10 bases between them. CDR3 nucleotide sequence: TGTGCCAGCAGGGGAAGAGGCGAGCAGTTCTTC. It is translated as CASRGRGEQFF.

This clonotype was seen many times. The V gene is TRBV4-1, the J gene TRBJ2-3; 12 bases fit TRBD2. With V trimmed by 5 bases and J by 4 bases, 13 bases remained unmatched. The CDR3 runs to 18 residues. CDR1 is MGHRA and CDR2 is YSYEKL in the germline V gene. For the CDR3, the DNA is TGCGCCAGCAGCATAAGGGGAATAGCTAGCGGGGGGGCAGATACGCAGTATTTT. Translated, it gives CASSIRGIASGGADTQYF.

This clonotype was picked up a small number of times. The rearrangement uses TRBV6-6 and TRBJ1-2, with D perhaps matching TRBD1 (6 bases). The germline gives CDR1 MNHNY, CDR2 SVGAGI (reference sequence). The CDR3 runs to 14 residues. V was trimmed by 5 bases and J by 6 bases, leaving 16 bases between them. CDR3 amino acids: CASSAEGGRDGYTF. In nucleotides, the CDR3 is TGTGCCAGCAGTGCAGAAGGGGGGAGAGATGGCTACACCTTC.

The sample holds many counts of this clonotype. This chain links TRBV7-3 with TRBJ2-1; D possibly corresponds to TRBD2 (6 bases). This CDR3 has 13 amino acids. V gave up 5 bases and J gave up 8 bases, with 13 bases separating them. Germline V gene data show CDR1 as SGHTA and CDR2 as FQGTGA. CDR3 coding DNA: TGTGCCAGCAGCACGGGACTGAGCGATGAGCAGTTCTTC. Protein product: CASSTGLSDEQFF.

About this clonotype itself: This sequence may be a read error, since a much larger clone differs from it by one base. V gene TRBV27 combines with J gene TRBJ2-7; D may be TRBD1 (6 bases). Per germline, CDR1 MNHEY and CDR2 SMNVEV (reference sequence). This CDR3 is 13 amino acids long. For the CDR3, the DNA is TGTGCCCGCAGCCGTGGACAGTACTACGAGCAGTACTTC. Translated: CARSRGQYYEQYF.

This chain links TRBV10-1 with TRBJ1-2; possible D gene TRBD1, 6 bases. The CDR3 runs to 16 residues. Per germline, CDR1 WNHNN and CDR2 SYGVQD (reference sequence). The V and J ends lost 4 bases and 6 bases respectively, with 21 bases between them. The CDR3 DNA reads TGCGCCAGCAGTGTTTTCCGGTGGCGGGGGGCAAATGGCTACACCTTC. This codes for CASSVFRWRGANGYTF.

This clonotype was recorded a few times. This chain joins TRBV6-2 or TRBV6-3 and TRBJ1-2; TRBD1 is a possible D gene (6 bases). V lost 5 bases to trimming and J lost 1 base, with 17 bases between them. The CDR3 extends over 16 amino acids. Germline V gene lookup returns CDR1 MNHEY and CDR2 SVGEGT. The CDR3 coding sequence is TGTGCCAGCAGTGCCGGACAGAACCGACTTAACTATGGCTACACCTTC. This gives the protein CASSAGQNRLNYGYTF.

The V call is TRBV7-2, the J call TRBJ2-2; D uncertain. There are 16 residues in the CDR3. Germline lookup yields CDR1 SGHTA and CDR2 FQGNSA. The V end lost 1 base, the J end lost 2 bases, and 11 bases lay between the germline ends. The chain's CDR3 is CASSLVHRINTGELFF. CDR3 coding DNA: TGTGCCAGCAGCTTAGTACACCGAATTAACACCGGGGAGCTGTTTTTT.

CDR3 amino acids: CASSGQGTEAFF. The CDR3 DNA sequence: TGTGCCAGCAGTGGACAGGGAACTGAAGCTTTCTTT. V is TRBV6-5 and J is TRBJ1-1, with 8 bases that match TRBD1. From germline, CDR1 is MNHEY and CDR2 SVGAGI. Trimming cost V 5 bases and J 5 bases; bases outside gene matches: 1. The CDR3 runs to 12 residues.

The J gene is TRBJ2-7, the V gene TRBV7-9, with D possibly matching TRBD2 (7 bases). The CDR3 is made up of 15 amino acids. Germline V gene lookup returns CDR1 SEHNR and CDR2 FQNEAQ (reference sequence). Trimming cost V 6 bases and J 9 bases, with 24 bases left between them. CDR3 bases: TGTGCCAGCAGAAAAGAGGGGGGGGCTCTACACGGGCAGTACTTC. Translated: CASRKEGGALHGQYF.

This clonotype was counted ten times or more. This rearrangement joins TRBV29-1 to TRBJ1-2; D perhaps matches TRBD1 (5 bases). The V end was cut by 4 bases, the J end by 8 bases, with 14 bases between. CDR1 and CDR2 from the germline V gene are SQVTM and ANQGSEA. The CDR3 is made up of 12 amino acids. The CDR3 region has the DNA TGCAGCGTTGGAACAGGAGGGGAGGGCTACACCTTC. Residues: CSVGTGGEGYTF.

This chain links TRBV7-2 with TRBJ2-5, with a weak D call TRBD2 (6 bases). The germline V gene has CDR1 SGHTA and CDR2 FQGNSA. The CDR3 totals 16 residues. Trimming shortened V by 5 bases and J by 0 bases, and 16 bases separated the two germline ends. CDR3 nucleotides: TGTGCCAGCAGCCTAATAGCGGCCCTTTACCAAGAGACCCAGTACTTC. This translates into CASSLIAALYQETQYF.

This clonotype was counted ten times or more. The rearrangement uses TRBV7-3 and TRBJ2-6; D not certain. The CDR3 covers 15 residues. Germline V gene lookup returns CDR1 SGHTA and CDR2 FQGTGA. Trimming left V 2 bases short and J 2 bases short, with 7 bases between. CDR3 nucleotides: TGTGCCAGCAGCTTAGCCCCGCCTGGGGCCAACGTCCTGACTTTC. Protein sequence: CASSLAPPGANVLTF.

The chain has TRBV7-3 and TRBJ2-1; 8 nucleotides match TRBD2. The V segment lost 4 bases and the J segment 8 bases; nucleotides outside the gene matches: 10. This CDR3 has 15 amino acids. Per germline, CDR1 SGHTA and CDR2 FQGTGA. Here the CDR3 reads CASSSYGGAGDEQFF. The DNA of the CDR3 is TGTGCCAGCAGCTCATACGGGGGGGCGGGCGATGAGCAGTTCTTC. The whole variable domain, filled in from reference TRBV7-3 and TRBJ2-1, reads GAGVSQTPSNKVTEKGKYVELRCDPISGHTALYWYRQSLGQGPEFLIYFQGTGAADDSGLPNDRFFAVRPEGSVSTLKIQRTERGDSAVYLCASSSYGGAGDEQFFGPGTRLTVL.

Ten or more counts support this clonotype. The chain combines TRBV29-1 with TRBJ2-7; D is perhaps TRBD1 (5 bases). This CDR3 spans 12 amino acids. Per germline, CDR1 SQVTM and CDR2 ANQGSEA. V gave up 6 bases and J gave up 2 bases, with 11 bases separating them. CDR3 region: CSVSPRAYEQYF. In DNA form, the CDR3 reads TGCAGCGTCTCCCCCAGGGCCTACGAGCAGTACTTC.

This chain joins TRBV20-1 and TRBJ1-1; D call uncertain. Germline V CDR1 and CDR2: DFQATT, SNEGSKA (reference sequence). CDR3 length: 14 residues. The ends were cut back, 1 base at V and 3 bases at J, with 12 bases in the middle. The CDR3 DNA reads TGCAGTGCTAGAGTATACTCGGGGTACACTGAAGCTTTCTTT. This codes for CSARVYSGYTEAFF.

For the CDR3, the DNA is TGCAGTGCTACCGGCGGGGGGGGCGCTTTTCAGGAGACCCAGTACTTC. Protein sequence: CSATGGGGAFQETQYF. The chain combines TRBV20-1 with TRBJ2-5, with 9 bases that match TRBD2. The CDR3 contains 16 residues. In germline, CDR1 is DFQATT, CDR2 SNEGSKA (reference sequence). J lost 5 bases, V lost 4 bases, and 14 bases had no gene match.

The sample holds a few counts of this clonotype. The rearrangement uses TRBV24-1 and TRBJ2-7, with TRBD1 matching 7 bases. This CDR3 spans 15 amino acids. In germline, CDR1 is KGHDR, CDR2 SFDVKD. V lost 5 bases and J lost 0; bases outside the gene matches: 6. This CDR3 is CATSVRWDSSYEQYF. The CDR3 bases are TGTGCCACCAGTGTCCGCTGGGACAGCTCCTACGAGCAGTACTTC.

The chain links TRBV5-6 to TRBJ2-7; 12 bases are shared with TRBD2. The trim removed 7 bases at V and 4 bases at J, leaving 12 bases unmatched. The CDR3 is 16 residues long. Germline assignment: CDR1 SGHDT and CDR2 YYEEEE. In DNA, the CDR3 is TGTGCCAGCTCACCTAATACTAGCGGGAGGATATACGAGCAGTACTTC. Translation gives CASSPNTSGRIYEQYF.

This clonotype has only one observation. The V call is TRBV6-4, the J call TRBJ2-1; 13 nucleotides agree with TRBD2. V was pared by 7 bases and J by 8 bases, with 11 bases of the junction left unmatched. This CDR3 has 16 amino acids. Per the germline V gene, CDR1 is MRHNA and CDR2 is SNTAGT. CDR3 protein: CASTPQGTSGKHEQFF. The CDR3 bases are TGTGCCAGCACCCCTCAGGGGACTAGCGGGAAACATGAGCAGTTCTTC.

The sample holds many counts of this clonotype. The rearrangement links TRBV29-1 to TRBJ2-1; weak D call: TRBD1 (7 bases). Germline assignment: CDR1 SQVTM and CDR2 ANQGSEA. The CDR3 runs 12 residues. The germline V and J ends were trimmed by 4 bases and 5 bases, with 9 bases remaining between them. The CDR3 spells CSVGRGDNEQFF. The CDR3 DNA reads as TGCAGCGTTGGCAGGGGGGACAATGAGCAGTTCTTC.

This clonotype was observed a handful of times. The chain carries TRBV7-9 and TRBJ2-7, with D possibly TRBD2 on 6 matching bases. Per germline, CDR1 SEHNR and CDR2 FQNEAQ (reference sequence). CDR3 length: 13 amino acids. Trimming cost V 5 bases and J 2 bases, with 10 bases left between them. The chain's CDR3 is CASSHTGAYEQYF. The DNA of the CDR3 is TGTGCCAGCAGCCACACGGGGGCCTACGAGCAGTACTTC.

This clonotype has at least ten counts. The CDR3 DNA follows: TGTGCCAGCAGCTTAGGTGAGGCAGGGTCCAAAAACATTCAGTACTTC. This sequence encodes CASSLGEAGSKNIQYF. V and J are TRBV7-9 and TRBJ2-4, with a weak D call TRBD1 (5 bases). CDR3 size: 16 residues. The germline V gene has CDR1 SEHNR and CDR2 FQNEAQ (reference sequence). V lost 1 base and J 2 bases, leaving 12 bases between the germline ends.

Notes on this clonotype: Sequence at one end of the junction differs from germline and may be a read error. The CDR3: CASSYSGGCYTF. CDR3 sequence (DNA): TGTGCCAGCAGCTACTCGGGCGGATGCTACACCTTC. V and J are TRBV6-5 and TRBJ1-2; D is unclear. CDR3 length: 12 amino acids. CDR1 and CDR2 from the germline V gene are MNHEY and SVGAGI.

The gene calls are TRBV18 and TRBJ2-7, with 12 bases lining up with TRBD1. Trimming at V came to 3 bases and at J to 9 bases, leaving 9 bases not matched to a gene. The CDR3 covers 15 residues. CDR1 and CDR2 (germline): KGHSH, LQKENI. The CDR3 DNA reads as TGTGCCAGCTCACCGGGGACAGGGGGCCCAAACGGGCAGTACTTC. Translated, it gives CASSPGTGGPNGQYF.